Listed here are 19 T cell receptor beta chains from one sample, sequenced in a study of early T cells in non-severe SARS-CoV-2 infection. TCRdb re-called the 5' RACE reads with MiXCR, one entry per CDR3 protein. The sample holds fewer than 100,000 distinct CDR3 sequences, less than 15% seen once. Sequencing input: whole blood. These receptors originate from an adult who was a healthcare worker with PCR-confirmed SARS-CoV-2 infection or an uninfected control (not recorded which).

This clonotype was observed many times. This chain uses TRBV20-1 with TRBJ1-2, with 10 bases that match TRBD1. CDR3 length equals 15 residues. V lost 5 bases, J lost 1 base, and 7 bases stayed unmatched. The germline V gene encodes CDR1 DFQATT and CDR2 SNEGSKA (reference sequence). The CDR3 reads CSAPGQGRLNYGYTF. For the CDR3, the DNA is TGCAGTGCTCCGGGACAGGGGAGACTTAACTATGGCTACACCTTC.

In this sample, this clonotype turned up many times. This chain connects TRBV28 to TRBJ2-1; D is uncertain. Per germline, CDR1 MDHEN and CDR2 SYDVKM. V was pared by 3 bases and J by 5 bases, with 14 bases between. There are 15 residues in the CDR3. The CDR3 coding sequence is TGTGCCAGCAGTTTGGGTGGGTCAGAAAACAATGAGCAGTTCTTC. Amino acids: CASSLGGSENNEQFF.

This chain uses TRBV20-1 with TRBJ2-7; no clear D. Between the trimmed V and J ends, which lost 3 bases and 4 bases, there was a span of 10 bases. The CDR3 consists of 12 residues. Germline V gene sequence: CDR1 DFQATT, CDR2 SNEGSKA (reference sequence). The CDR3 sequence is CSASQPTYEQYF. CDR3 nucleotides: TGCAGTGCTAGCCAGCCTACGTACGAGCAGTACTTC.

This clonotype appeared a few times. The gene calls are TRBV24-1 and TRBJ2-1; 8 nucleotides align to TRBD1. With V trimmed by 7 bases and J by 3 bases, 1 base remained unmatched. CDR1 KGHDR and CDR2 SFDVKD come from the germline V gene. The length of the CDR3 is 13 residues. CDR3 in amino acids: CATRDRVYNEQFF. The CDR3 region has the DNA TGTGCCACCAGGGACAGGGTCTACAATGAGCAGTTCTTC.

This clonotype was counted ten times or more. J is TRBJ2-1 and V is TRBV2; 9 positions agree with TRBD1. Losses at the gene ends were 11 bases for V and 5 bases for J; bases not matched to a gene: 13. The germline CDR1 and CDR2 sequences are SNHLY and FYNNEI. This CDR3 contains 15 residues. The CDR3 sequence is CASAVGQGINNEQFF. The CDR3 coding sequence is TGTGCCTCAGCAGTGGGACAGGGCATTAACAATGAGCAGTTCTTC.

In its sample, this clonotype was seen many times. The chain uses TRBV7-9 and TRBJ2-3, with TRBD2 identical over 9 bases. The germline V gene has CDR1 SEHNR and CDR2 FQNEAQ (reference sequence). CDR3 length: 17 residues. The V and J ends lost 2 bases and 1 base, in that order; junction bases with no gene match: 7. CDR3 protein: CASSLSGSGGRTDTQYF. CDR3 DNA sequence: TGTGCCAGCAGCTTATCCGGTAGCGGGGGCCGCACAGATACGCAGTATTTT. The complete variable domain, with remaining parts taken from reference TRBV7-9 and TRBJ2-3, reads DTGVSQNPRHKITKRGQNVTFRCDPISEHNRLYWYRQTLGQGPEFLTYFQNEAQLEKSRLLSDRFSAERPKGSFSTLEIQRTEQGDSAMYLCASSLSGSGGRTDTQYFGPGTRLTVL.

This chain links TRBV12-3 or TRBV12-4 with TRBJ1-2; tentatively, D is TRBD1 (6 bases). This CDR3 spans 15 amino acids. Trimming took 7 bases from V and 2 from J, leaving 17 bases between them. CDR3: CASKPDAGANYGYTF. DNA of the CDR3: TGTGCCAGCAAACCTGACGCAGGGGCCAACTATGGCTACACCTTC.

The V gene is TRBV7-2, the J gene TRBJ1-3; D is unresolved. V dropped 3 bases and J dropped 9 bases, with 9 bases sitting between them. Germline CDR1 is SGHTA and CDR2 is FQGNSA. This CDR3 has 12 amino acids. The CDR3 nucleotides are TGTGCCAGCAGCTTGACCCGAAGCACCATATATTTT. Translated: CASSLTRSTIYF.

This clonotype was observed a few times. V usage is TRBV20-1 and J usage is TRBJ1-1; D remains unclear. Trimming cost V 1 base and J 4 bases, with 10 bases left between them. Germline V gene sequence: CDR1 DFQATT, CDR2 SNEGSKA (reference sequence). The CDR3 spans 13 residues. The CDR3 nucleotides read TGCAGTGCTAGAGTCGGGGTCGTCACTGAAGCTTTCTTT. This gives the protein CSARVGVVTEAFF.

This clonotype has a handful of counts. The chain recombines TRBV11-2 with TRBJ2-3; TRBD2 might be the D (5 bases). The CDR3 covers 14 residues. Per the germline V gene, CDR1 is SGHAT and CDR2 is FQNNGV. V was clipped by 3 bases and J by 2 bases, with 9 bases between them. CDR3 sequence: CASSFTGSTDTQYF. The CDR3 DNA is TGTGCCAGCAGCTTCACGGGGTCCACAGATACGCAGTATTTT.

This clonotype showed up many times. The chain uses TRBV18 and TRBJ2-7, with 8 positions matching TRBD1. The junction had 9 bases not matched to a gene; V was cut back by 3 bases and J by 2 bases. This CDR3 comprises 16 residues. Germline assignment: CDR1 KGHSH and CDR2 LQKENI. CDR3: CASSPLGQGGPYEQYF. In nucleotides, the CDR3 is TGTGCCAGCTCACCGCTTGGACAGGGCGGCCCCTACGAGCAGTACTTC.

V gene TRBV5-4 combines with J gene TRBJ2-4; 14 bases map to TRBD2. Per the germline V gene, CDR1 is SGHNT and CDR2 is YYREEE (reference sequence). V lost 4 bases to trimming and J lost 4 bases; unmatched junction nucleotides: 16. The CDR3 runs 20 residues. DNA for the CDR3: TGTGCCAGCAGCCCGCTCCCTCCGGGACTAGCGGGGGCCACTAAAAACATTCAGTACTTC. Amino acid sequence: CASSPLPPGLAGATKNIQYF.

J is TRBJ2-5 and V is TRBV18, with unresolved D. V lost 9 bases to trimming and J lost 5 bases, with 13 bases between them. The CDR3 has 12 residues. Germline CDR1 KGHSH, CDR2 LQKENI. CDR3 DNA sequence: TGTGCCAGTCGACTGGCCTTCGAGACCCAGTACTTC. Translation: CASRLAFETQYF.

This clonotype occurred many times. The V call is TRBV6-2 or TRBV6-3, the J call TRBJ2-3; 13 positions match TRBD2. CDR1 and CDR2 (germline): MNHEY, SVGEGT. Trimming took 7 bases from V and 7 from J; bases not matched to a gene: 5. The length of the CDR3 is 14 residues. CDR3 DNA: TGTGCCAGCACAACTAGCGGGGGGGCAAATACGCAGTATTTT. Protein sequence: CASTTSGGANTQYF.

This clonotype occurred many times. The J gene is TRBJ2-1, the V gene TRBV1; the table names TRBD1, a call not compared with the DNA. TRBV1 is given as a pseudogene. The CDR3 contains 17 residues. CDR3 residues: CTSSQDRDRGSYNEQFF. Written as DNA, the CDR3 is TGCACCAGCAGCCAAGATAGGGACAGGGGGTCCTACAATGAGCAGTTCTTC.

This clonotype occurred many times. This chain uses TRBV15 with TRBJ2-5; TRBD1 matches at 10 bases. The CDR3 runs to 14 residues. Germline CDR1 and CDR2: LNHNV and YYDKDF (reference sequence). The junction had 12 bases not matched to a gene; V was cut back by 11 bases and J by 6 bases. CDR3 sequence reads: CASTTGGNIQTQYF. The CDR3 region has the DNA TGTGCCTCGACGACAGGGGGCAACATTCAGACCCAGTACTTC.

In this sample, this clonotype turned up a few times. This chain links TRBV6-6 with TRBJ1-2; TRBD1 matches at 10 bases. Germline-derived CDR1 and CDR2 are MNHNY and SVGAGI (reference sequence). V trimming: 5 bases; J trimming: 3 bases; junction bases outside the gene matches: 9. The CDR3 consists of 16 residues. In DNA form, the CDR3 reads TGTGCCAGCAGTCGCTCGACAGGGGGCTTCTACTATGGCTACACCTTC. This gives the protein CASSRSTGGFYYGYTF.

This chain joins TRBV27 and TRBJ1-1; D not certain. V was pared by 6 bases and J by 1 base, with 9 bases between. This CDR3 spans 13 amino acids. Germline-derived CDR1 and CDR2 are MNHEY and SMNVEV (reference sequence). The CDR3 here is CASSLISNTEAFF. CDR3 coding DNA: TGTGCCAGCAGCCTCATATCGAACACTGAAGCTTTCTTT.

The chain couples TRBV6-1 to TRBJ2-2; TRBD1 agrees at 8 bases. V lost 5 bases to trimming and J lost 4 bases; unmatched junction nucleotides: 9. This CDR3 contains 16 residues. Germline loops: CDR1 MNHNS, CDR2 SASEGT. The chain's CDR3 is CASSWTGNAVTGELFF. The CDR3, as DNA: TGTGCCAGCAGTTGGACAGGGAATGCGGTCACCGGGGAGCTGTTTTTT.